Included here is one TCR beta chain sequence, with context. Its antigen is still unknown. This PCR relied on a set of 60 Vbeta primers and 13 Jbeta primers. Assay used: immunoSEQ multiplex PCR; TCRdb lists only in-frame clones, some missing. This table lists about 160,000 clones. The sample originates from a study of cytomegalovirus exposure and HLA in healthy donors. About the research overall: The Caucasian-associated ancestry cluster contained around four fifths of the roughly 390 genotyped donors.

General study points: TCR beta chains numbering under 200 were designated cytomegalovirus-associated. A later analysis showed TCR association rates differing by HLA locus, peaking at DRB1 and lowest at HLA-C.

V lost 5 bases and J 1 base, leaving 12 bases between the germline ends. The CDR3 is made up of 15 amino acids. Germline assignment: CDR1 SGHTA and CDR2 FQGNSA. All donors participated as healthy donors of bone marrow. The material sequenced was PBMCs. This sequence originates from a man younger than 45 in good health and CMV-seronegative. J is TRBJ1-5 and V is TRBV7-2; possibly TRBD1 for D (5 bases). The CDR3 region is CASSPGGSSNQPQHF. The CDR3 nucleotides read TGTGCCAGCAGCCCCGGGGGAAGCAGCAATCAGCCCCAGCATTTT. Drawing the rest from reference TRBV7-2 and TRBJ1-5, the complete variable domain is GAGVSQSPSNKVTEKGKDVELRCDPISGHTALYWYRQSLGQGLEFLIYFQGNSAPDKSGLPSDRFSAERTGGSVSTLTIQRTQQEDSAVYLCASSPGGSSNQPQHFGDGTRLSIL.